Each of the 32 T cell receptor beta chains below was sequenced from the same sample in a study of glioma-infiltrating T cells. TCR alpha and beta CDR3 regions were amplified from RNA using iRepertoire nested multiplex PCR. Each CDR3 protein is one row after TCRdb ran MiXCR on the multiplex PCR reads. Here the sample spans about 93,000 distinct CDR3 sequences, about 40% being singletons. The source material was glioma tissue, nonneoplastic brain tissue, or PBMCs (not recorded which). Source of these receptors: a human donor with low-grade glioma or glioblastoma, undergoing nonglioma brain surgery, or in good health (not recorded which).

This clonotype occurred many times. The chain joins TRBV7-3 to TRBJ2-3; TRBD2 matches at 7 bases. Germline values: CDR1 SGHTA, CDR2 FQGTGA. The CDR3 spans 18 residues. The J segment lost 4 bases and the V segment lost 2 bases, leaving 15 bases of the junction unmatched. CDR3 in amino acids: CASSLVESSGPGADTQYF. The CDR3 DNA follows: TGTGCCAGCAGCTTAGTTGAATCTAGCGGACCTGGGGCAGATACGCAGTATTTT.

This clonotype was detected ten times or more. The CDR3 protein is CASKYSGVYNEQFF. The CDR3 bases are TGTGCCAGCAAATACAGCGGGGTCTACAATGAGCAGTTCTTC. The chain has TRBV28 and TRBJ2-1; 7 bases line up with TRBD2. This CDR3 is built from 14 residues. CDR1 and CDR2 (germline): MDHEN, SYDVKM. J gave up 3 bases and V 7 bases, and 6 bases lay outside the gene matches.

A remark on this clonotype: Germline and junction disagree at one end, which may indicate a read error. This chain uses TRBV20-1 with TRBJ2-1; TRBD2 agrees at 8 bases. CDR1 and CDR2 from the germline V gene are DFQATT and SNEGSKA (reference sequence). This CDR3 is 16 amino acids long. CDR3 region: CSARVLAASSYDEQFF. CDR3 DNA: TGCAGTGCTAGAGTACTAGCGGCCAGCTCCTACGATGAGCAGTTCTTC.

Notes on this clonotype: Sequence at one end of the junction differs from germline and may be a read error. V usage is TRBV28 and J usage is TRBJ2-4; a weak D match, TRBD2 (7 bases). CDR3 size: 20 residues. Per germline, CDR1 MDHEN and CDR2 SYDVKM. CDR3 in amino acids: CASSLRAGAGSQVAKNNQYF. The CDR3 nucleotides read TGTGCCAGCAGTTTAAGGGCGGGGGCAGGGTCCCAGGTAGCCAAAAACAATCAGTACTTC.

With respect to this clonotype: This may be a read error, as it is one base from a much larger clone. This chain connects TRBV29-1 to TRBJ2-1; D possibly matches TRBD1 or TRBD2 (6 bases each). CDR3 length: 13 amino acids. CDR1 and CDR2 (germline): SQVTM, ANQGSEA. Trimming stripped 4 bases from V and 6 bases from J, with 13 bases between. CDR3 loop: CSVGGGISNEQFF. In DNA form, the CDR3 reads TGCAGCGTTGGAGGGGGGATCAGCAATGAGCAGTTCTTC.

Comment on this clonotype: Mismatch with germline at one junction end may stem from a read error. This chain links TRBV7-2 with TRBJ2-5; D may match TRBD1 or TRBD2 (7 bases each). Germline CDR1 SGHTA, CDR2 FQGNSA. CDR3 length: 14 amino acids. CDR3 sequence (DNA): TGTGCCAGCAGCGCCCATCCAGGGGGGGAGACCAAGTACTTC. Translation gives CASSAHPGGETKYF. Variable domain in full (rest from reference TRBV7-2 and TRBJ2-5): GAGVSQSPSNKVTEKGKDVELRCDPISGHTALYWYRQSLGQGLEFLIYFQGNSAPDKSGLPSDRFSAERTGGSVSTLTIQRTQQEDSAVYLCASSAHPGGETKYFGPGTRLLVL.

This clonotype was observed at least ten times. The V call is TRBV6-6, the J call TRBJ2-7, with 7 bases that match TRBD1. The CDR3 is made up of 16 amino acids. Per the germline V gene, CDR1 is MNHNY and CDR2 is SVGAGI (reference sequence). V gave up 2 bases and J gave up 5 bases; unmatched junction bases: 12. CDR3 coding DNA: TGTGCCAGCAGTTACGGAGACAGGGTCCTTGCGAACGAGCAGTACTTC. Its translation: CASSYGDRVLANEQYF.

This clonotype was detected many times. The chain joins TRBV2 to TRBJ2-7; D unresolved. Trimming took off 1 base at V and 0 bases at J, with 10 bases between the two ends. Germline-derived CDR1 and CDR2 are SNHLY and FYNNEI. The CDR3 totals 15 residues. CDR3 sequence: CASSEEELSSYEQYF. In DNA form, the CDR3 reads TGTGCCAGCAGTGAAGAGGAACTTAGCTCCTACGAGCAGTACTTC. Full variable domain (remainder filled in from reference TRBV2 and TRBJ2-7): EPEVTQTPSHQVTQMGQEVILRCVPISNHLYFYWYRQILGQKVEFLVSFYNNEISEKSEIFDDQFSVERPDGSNFTLKIRSTKLEDSAMYFCASSEEELSSYEQYFGPGTRLTVT.

CDR3 DNA sequence: TGTGCCAGCAGCCAAGGGGGGTGGGAGACCCAGTACTTC. This sequence encodes CASSQGGWETQYF. The rearrangement joins TRBV3-1 to TRBJ2-5; D may correspond to TRBD1 or TRBD2 (5 bases each). The CDR3 is 13 amino acids. Trimming removed 1 base at V and 5 bases at J, with 8 bases between. The V gene's germline CDR1 is LGHDT and CDR2 YNNKEL (reference sequence).

On this clonotype itself: Just one base apart from a much larger clone, this may be a read error. V is TRBV29-1 and J is TRBJ2-2; 11 nucleotides line up with TRBD2. The CDR3 covers 17 residues. Germline assignment: CDR1 SQVTM and CDR2 ANQGSEA. The CDR3: CGVGTSGSVANTGELFF. CDR3 sequence (DNA): TGCGGCGTTGGAACTAGCGGGAGTGTAGCGAACACCGGGGAGCTGTTTTTT.

As for this clonotype: A much larger clone lies a single base off, so this may be a read error. The J gene is TRBJ1-6, the V gene TRBV7-2, with D unclear. CDR3 length: 14 residues. Per the germline V gene, CDR1 is SGHTA and CDR2 is FQGNSA. CDR3 nucleotides: TGTGCCAGCGGCTTAATGATGGAAAATTCACCCCTCCACTTT. This sequence encodes CASGLMMENSPLHF.

To note about this clonotype: A read error may explain this, as a much larger clone is one base away. J is TRBJ2-2 and V is TRBV4-2, with 11 positions matching TRBD2. CDR3 length: 16 residues. CDR1 is LGHNA and CDR2 is YNFKEQ in the germline V gene. The CDR3 sequence is CANSVLAGANTGELFF. CDR3 bases: TGTGCCAACAGCGTACTAGCGGGAGCGAACACCGGGGAGCTGTTTTTT.

Ten or more counts support this clonotype. The rearrangement uses TRBV5-1 and TRBJ2-1, with TRBD2 identical over 8 bases. Germline V CDR1 and CDR2: SGHRS, YFSETQ. The CDR3 runs 15 residues. Trimming at V came to 5 bases and at J to 4 bases, leaving 8 bases not matched to a gene. The CDR3 nucleotides are TGCGCCAGCAGTTCGAGCGGGAGACCTTACAATGAGCAGTTCTTC. The encoded protein is CASSSSGRPYNEQFF.

This sequence joins TRBV6-1 and TRBJ2-1, with TRBD1 as a possible D gene (7 bases). The CDR3 covers 14 residues. Germline V gene sequence: CDR1 MNHNS, CDR2 SASEGT. Trimming shortened V by 5 bases and J by 6 bases, and 14 bases separated the two germline ends. Here the CDR3 reads CASSYAGQSNEQFF. The CDR3 bases are TGTGCCAGCAGTTACGCGGGACAGTCCAATGAGCAGTTCTTC.

In the case of this clonotype: Just one base apart from a much larger clone, this may be a read error. The V call is TRBV29-1, the J call TRBJ2-7; 8 nucleotides match TRBD2. The V and J ends lost 7 bases and 2 bases, in that order; junction bases with no gene match: 7. Per the germline V gene, CDR1 is SQVTM and CDR2 is ANQGSEA. CDR3 length: 13 residues. The chain's CDR3 is CSAGGLGAYEQYF. DNA for the CDR3: TGCAGCGCTGGGGGACTAGGGGCCTACGAGCAGTACTTC.

This clonotype has at least ten counts. This chain connects TRBV7-2 to TRBJ1-2; TRBD1 matches 7 bases. V lost 3 bases and J lost 0; bases outside the gene matches: 13. The germline V gene encodes CDR1 SGHTA and CDR2 FQGNSA. The CDR3 loop spans 18 amino acids. The CDR3 here is CASSFSPGQVTANYGYTF. The CDR3 region has the DNA TGTGCCAGCAGCTTCTCCCCCGGACAGGTGACAGCTAACTATGGCTACACCTTC.

Comment on this clonotype: One base away lies a much larger clone, so this may be a sequencing read error. J is TRBJ2-2 and V is TRBV4-1; weak D call: TRBD1 (5 bases). The germline V and J ends were trimmed by 7 bases and 4 bases, with 10 bases remaining between them. The germline V gene has CDR1 MGHRA and CDR2 YSYEKL. The CDR3 covers 13 residues. The CDR3: CASILGPTGELFF. Written as DNA, the CDR3 is TGCGCCAGCATCTTGGGGCCCACCGGGGAGCTGTTTTTT.

This clonotype has at least ten counts. The rearrangement uses TRBV7-2 and TRBJ1-5; TRBD1 might be the D (5 bases). Trimming stripped 5 bases from V and 1 base from J, with 15 bases between. Germline V CDR1 and CDR2: SGHTA, FQGNSA. The CDR3 covers 16 residues. CDR3 DNA: TGTGCCAGCAGCCAAAATAACAGGAACAGCAATCAGCCCCAGCATTTT. Amino acid sequence: CASSQNNRNSNQPQHF.

This sequence joins TRBV27 and TRBJ1-2, with TRBD1 identical over 9 bases. CDR3 length: 13 residues. The V gene end was trimmed by 5 bases and the J gene end by 11 bases; junction bases not matched to a gene: 9. CDR1 is MNHEY and CDR2 is SMNVEV in the germline V gene (reference sequence). For the CDR3, the DNA is TGTGCCAGCAGTACTGGGACAGGGAACGGATACACCTTC. Residues: CASSTGTGNGYTF.

This clonotype was seen repeatedly, ten times or more. The J gene is TRBJ2-4, the V gene TRBV20-1; no reliable D call. The CDR3 length is 12 residues. Trimming stripped 0 bases from V and 8 bases from J, with 8 bases between. Germline V lookup: CDR1 DFQATT, CDR2 SNEGSKA (reference sequence). Here the CDR3 DNA reads TGCAGTGCTAGAGATCTTGGAGACATTCAGTACTTC. Translated: CSARDLGDIQYF.

This clonotype has a count of ten or more. The CDR3 here is CSARDWGHSTDTQYF. CDR3 nucleotides: TGCAGTGCCCGAGATTGGGGACACTCCACAGATACGCAGTATTTT. This sequence joins TRBV20-1 and TRBJ2-3; a possible D gene is TRBD1 (6 bases). The V and J ends lost 6 bases and 2 bases respectively, with 18 bases between them. The CDR3 contains 15 residues. Germline V gene data show CDR1 as DFQATT and CDR2 as SNEGSKA (reference sequence).

This clonotype was found many times. V gene TRBV12-3 or TRBV12-4 combines with J gene TRBJ1-2; D remains unclear. The CDR3 totals 13 residues. V was cut by 3 bases and J by 2 bases, with 7 bases left in between. CDR3 sequence: CASSFPPNYGYTF. In nucleotides, the CDR3 is TGTGCCAGCAGTTTCCCACCGAACTATGGCTACACCTTC.

This clonotype was seen a few times. The CDR3 ends on some other residue instead of the conserved phenylalanine or tryptophan, so this is likely a read error. The rearrangement joins TRBV14 to TRBJ1-2, with TRBD1 identical over 8 bases. The trim removed 5 bases at V and 1 base at J, leaving 3 bases unmatched. The CDR3 totals 14 residues. Looked up from germline, CDR1 is SGHDN and CDR2 is FVKESK. This CDR3 reads CASSSGGRNYGYTS. Written as DNA, the CDR3 is TGTGCCAGCAGCTCAGGGGGCCGTAACTATGGCTACACCTCC.

This clonotype was found many times. Sequence at one end of the junction differs from germline and may be a read error. The V gene is TRBV20-1, the J gene TRBJ2-7; 7 nucleotides align to TRBD1. Germline-derived CDR1 and CDR2 are DFQATT and SNEGSKA (reference sequence). The CDR3 is 17 amino acids. The CDR3 DNA reads TGCAGTGCTAGAGTGCCCCTCGGGCAGGGGGTAACCTACGGGCAGTACTTC. Amino acid sequence: CSARVPLGQGVTYGQYF.

This clonotype was detected many times. This rearrangement joins TRBV10-2 to TRBJ2-1; no clear D gene. The length of the CDR3 is 12 residues. Trimming took 6 bases from V and 4 from J, leaving 7 bases between them. Germline lookup yields CDR1 WSHSY and CDR2 SAAADI. The chain's CDR3 is CASSEPYNEQFF. Written as DNA, the CDR3 is TGCGCCAGCAGCGAGCCATACAATGAGCAGTTCTTC.

This clonotype was counted many times. V is TRBV19 and J is TRBJ1-4; 7 bases map to TRBD1. V gave up 5 bases and J gave up 3 bases; unmatched junction bases: 6. Looked up from germline, CDR1 is LNHDA and CDR2 is SQIVND (reference sequence). The CDR3 spans 15 residues. The CDR3 bases are TGTGCCAGTAGTTTCAACAGGGGTCCTAATGAAAAACTGTTTTTT. Its protein is CASSFNRGPNEKLFF.

On this clonotype: A junction end diverges from the germline sequence, so it may reflect a read error. J is TRBJ2-7 and V is TRBV4-1, with a tentative D call TRBD2 (5 bases). Per germline, CDR1 MGHRA and CDR2 YSYEKL. This CDR3 is 14 amino acids long. Here the CDR3 reads CASSQKGDSYEQDF. The CDR3 DNA reads TGCGCCAGCAGCCAAAAGGGAGACTCCTACGAGCAGGACTTC.

The table lists this clonotype with many counts. The CDR3 protein is CATSDTLAFTQYF. The CDR3 region has the DNA TGTGCCACCAGTGATACTTTAGCTTTTACGCAGTATTTT. The chain uses TRBV24-1 and TRBJ2-3; D remains unclear. The germline gives CDR1 KGHDR, CDR2 SFDVKD. With 3 bases removed from V and 8 bases from J, the gap between germline ends came to 11 bases. CDR3 size: 13 residues.

Concerning this clonotype: A much larger clone lies a single base off, so this may be a read error. The V and J genes are TRBV12-3 or TRBV12-4 and TRBJ2-7, with a weak D call TRBD2 (7 bases). This CDR3 comprises 14 residues. Trimming stripped 11 bases from V and 7 bases from J, with 24 bases between. The CDR3 DNA follows: TGTGCCGTAGGGGGGGGGGCGCTGGACAATGAGCAGTACTTC. Amino acids: CAVGGGALDNEQYF.

A word on this clonotype: The final CDR3 position lacks the conserved phenylalanine or tryptophan, pointing to a likely read error. This sequence joins TRBV6-1 and TRBJ2-4; 8 bases agree with TRBD1. The germline CDR1 and CDR2 sequences are MNHNS and SASEGT. CDR3 length: 15 residues. The J segment lost 8 bases and the V segment lost 5 bases, leaving 11 bases of the junction unmatched. The CDR3 sequence is CASSKDDRGVDIQYS. The CDR3 DNA reads TGTGCCAGCAGTAAGGATGACAGGGGAGTGGACATTCAGTACTCC.

Turning to this clonotype: No conserved phenylalanine or tryptophan ends this CDR3, so it is likely a read error. This chain uses TRBV20-1 with TRBJ2-4; 8 bases line up with TRBD1. Germline V gene lookup returns CDR1 DFQATT and CDR2 SNEGSKA (reference sequence). The CDR3 length is 13 residues. The CDR3 DNA reads TGCAGTGCTATACAGGGGGTTGAAAACATGCAGTACTCC. As protein: CSAIQGVENMQYS.

For this clonotype: The junction shows a germline mismatch at one end, possibly a read error. This chain links TRBV7-2 with TRBJ1-1, with D perhaps TRBD1 (5 bases). There are 17 residues in the CDR3. Germline V gives CDR1 SGHTA, CDR2 FQGNSA. This CDR3 is CASSPDTFGLGETETFF. CDR3 nucleotides: TGTGCCAGCAGCCCGGACACCTTTGGCCTAGGTGAAACTGAAACTTTCTTT.